Given below is one TCR beta chain in context. These data are taken from a study of technical replicates of blood from a handful of donors. Germline CDR1 is LGHNA and CDR2 is YNFKEQ. The V and J ends lost 1 base and 4 bases, in that order; junction bases with no gene match: 11. The CDR3 has 18 residues. Clones were read by immunoSEQ multiplex PCR, and TCRdb kept only the in-frame ones, dropping some. Of more than 45,000 clones in the sample, approximately 94% are singletons; the top ten hold 2.5% to 3.5%. This chain uses TRBV4-2 with TRBJ2-2, with 8 nucleotides matching TRBD2. Input material: PBMCs. The clonotype was recovered from a human donor in good health. Some clones in this sample may be carry-over from other donors' samples. The CDR3 spells CASSQGPLAGGVTGELFF. In nucleotides, the CDR3 is TGTGCCAGCAGCCAAGGGCCCCTAGCGGGCGGCGTCACCGGGGAGCTGTTTTTT.